This T cell receptor beta chain emerged from a study of T cell responses to AZD1222 COVID-19 vaccine. The CDR3 consists of 13 residues. Germline V gives CDR1 MDHEN, CDR2 SYDVKM. The V gene lost 7 bases and the J gene lost 11 bases, with 17 bases spanning the gap. Whole-study findings and limits: Donors, mostly white British, included more females; clonal diversity was possibly underestimated. Within unmutated variant regions lay the reported targets of nearly half of spike-specific TCRs.

Using immunoSEQ multiplex PCR, the repertoire was profiled, and TCRdb retains in-frame clones only, with some absent. The data show 200,000 or so clones, 90% to 95% seen once. In regard to this clone: As yet, its antigen is unknown.

The material sequenced was peripheral blood, taken on day 0 of MenACWY control vaccination. This clonotype was sampled from an adult in good health. This chain connects TRBV28 to TRBJ1-4, with D possibly being TRBD1 (5 bases). The CDR3 sequence is CASTSYTGGKLFF. The CDR3 coding sequence is TGTGCCAGCACCTCCTACACCGGGGGGAAACTGTTTTTT.